Presented here are 10 T cell receptor beta chains from one specimen sequenced in a study of CD8+CD57+ T cells in acquired aplastic anemia. Profiling that covered TCR beta VDJ and CDR3 relied on genomic DNA as its template. TCRdb passed the reads through MiXCR, listing each CDR3 protein once. The sample yields approximately 70,000 distinct CDR3 sequences, over 45% seen once. Input material: sorted CD4+, CD8+, or CD8+CD57+ T cells (not recorded which) from PBMCs. The receptor source for this set is a human donor in good health, serving as a control.

The chain is built from TRBV20-1 and TRBJ2-7; tentative D call: TRBD2 (6 bases). CDR1 DFQATT and CDR2 SNEGSKA come from the germline V gene (reference sequence). CDR3 length equals 16 residues. Between the trimmed V and J ends, which lost 1 base and 4 bases, there was a span of 20 bases. CDR3 in DNA: TGCAGTGCTAGAGGGTCCTTGACTAGTGGTGCTTACGAGCAGTACTTC. Protein product: CSARGSLTSGAYEQYF.

This chain connects TRBV5-6 to TRBJ2-3; TRBD1 aligns across 8 bases. The CDR3 runs 15 residues. Germline lookup yields CDR1 SGHDT and CDR2 YYEEEE. Trimming at V came to 2 bases and at J to 5 bases, leaving 7 bases not matched to a gene. CDR3 in amino acids: CASSFSGGAVDTQYF. The CDR3 DNA reads as TGTGCCAGCAGCTTTTCAGGGGGCGCGGTAGATACGCAGTATTTT.

There are a few counts of this clonotype. The rearrangement joins TRBV25-1 to TRBJ2-6; perhaps TRBD1 as D (6 bases). The germline V gene has CDR1 MGHDK and CDR2 SYGVNS. V was clipped by 4 bases and J by 3 bases, with 13 bases between them. The CDR3 has 16 residues. CDR3 amino acids: CASSATRQVGANVLTF. Here the CDR3 DNA reads TGTGCCAGCAGTGCGACCCGACAGGTTGGGGCCAACGTCCTGACTTTC.

The chain combines TRBV24-1 with TRBJ1-3, with TRBD1 identical over 10 bases. Germline lookup yields CDR1 KGHDR and CDR2 SFDVKD. The CDR3 is 12 residues long. Trimming removed 7 bases from V and 8 bases from J; junction bases left unmatched: 1. CDR3 region: CATRDRGDTIYF. For the CDR3, the DNA is TGTGCCACCAGGGACAGGGGGGACACCATATATTTT.

This clonotype is categorized as medium-sized (0.01 to 0.1%). The chain uses TRBV10-3 and TRBJ2-7; 7 bases map to TRBD1. This CDR3 is built from 14 residues. Trimming cost V 6 bases and J 3 bases; bases outside gene matches: 8. The germline CDR1 and CDR2 sequences are ENHRY and SYGVKD. Here the CDR3 reads CAIREQGMDYEQYF. DNA of the CDR3: TGTGCCATCAGGGAACAGGGGATGGACTACGAGCAGTACTTC.

Sample share makes this clonotype medium-sized (0.01 to 0.1%). The chain is built from TRBV7-9 and TRBJ2-1; D is undetermined. Germline V CDR1 and CDR2: SEHNR, FQNEAQ (reference sequence). The CDR3 totals 13 residues. Trimming took off 7 bases at V and 6 bases at J, with 13 bases between the two ends. The CDR3 bases are TGTGCCAGCAACCCTTGGACCACCAATGAGCAGTTCTTC. Translated: CASNPWTTNEQFF.

This clonotype has just a few counts. The chain joins TRBV29-1 to TRBJ1-2; 7 bases fit TRBD1. V dropped 1 base and J dropped 3; count of bases not matched to a gene: 8. The CDR3 is made up of 15 amino acids. Germline assignment: CDR1 SQVTM and CDR2 ANQGSEA. The CDR3 loop reads CSVEGDREDYYGYTF. CDR3 sequence (DNA): TGCAGCGTTGAAGGAGACAGGGAGGACTACTATGGCTACACCTTC.

For this clonotype: Germline and junction disagree at one end, which may indicate a read error. The rearrangement joins TRBV29-1 to TRBJ2-5; D is possibly TRBD1 or TRBD2 (5 bases each). This CDR3 contains 13 residues. From germline, CDR1 is SQVTM and CDR2 ANQGSEA. CDR3: CSVEVRDQETQYF. CDR3 nucleotide sequence: TGCAGCGTTGAAGTCCGGGACCAAGAGACGCAGTACTTC.

This clonotype showed up many times. The V gene is TRBV5-1, the J gene TRBJ2-7; no firm D call. Per germline, CDR1 SGHRS and CDR2 YFSETQ. The CDR3 length is 12 residues. V lost 3 bases, J lost 7 bases, and 11 bases lay in between. In DNA, the CDR3 is TGCGCCAGCAGCTCTTTTACCTTGGAGCAGTACTTC. Translating gives CASSSFTLEQYF.

This clonotype was picked up many times. This chain uses TRBV30 with TRBJ2-1; the D gene is possibly TRBD2 (5 bases). This CDR3 has 15 amino acids. Germline V gene lookup returns CDR1 GTSNPN and CDR2 SVGIG (reference sequence). Trimming took off 6 bases at V and 0 bases at J, with 15 bases between the two ends. CDR3 bases: TGTGCCTGTGCGGGCATAGAAAGCTCCTACAATGAGCAGTTCTTC. Its translation: CACAGIESSYNEQFF.